This T cell receptor beta chain was sequenced for a study of radiotherapy plus CTLA-4 blockade in lung cancer listed by TCRdb under 2018. Context from the whole study: Objective responses were observed in 18% of enrolled patients, and disease control was achieved in about 32%.

In this study, focal radiation therapy paired with CTLA-4 blockade (ipilimumab) was tested in patients who had chemo-refractory metastatic non-small-cell lung cancer. Here is what the overall study found, with its caveats: After treatment with radiotherapy and ipilimumab, TCR clones that originated in tumors expanded in peripheral blood. The strongest predictors of response, as reported, were early dynamic changes in blood T cell clones along with a rise in serum interferon-beta after radiation.

Remarks on this clone: The target of this receptor is not known. No qualities accompany the bases; no much larger clone lies one base away.

V lost 5 bases and J lost 1 base, and the count of bases not matched to a germline gene is 4. The CDR3 goes from the cysteine to the phenylalanine over 14 residues. The CDR3 DNA has 42 bases and is translated from base 1. Taken from the germline V gene (reference sequence), the CDR1 and CDR2 loops are MNHEY and SMNVEV. The method behind the library was the immunoSEQ multiplex PCR assay. The clones in this table, taken by TCRdb from immuneACCESS, are in-frame only. Not every clone is retained; where verified, under half of the shortfall comes from an unresolved V gene, and the cause of the rest is unknown. The table for this sample lists more than 100,000 clones; approximately 90% of them were counted only once. Approximately 6.6% of the sample rests with the top ten.

Sequenced here: peripheral blood, sampled from a patient treated with radiotherapy plus ipilimumab. Here the chain combines TRBV27 and TRBJ1-1; a stretch of 7 junction bases matches TRBD1. The source is a human donor with non-small cell lung cancer that progressed on radiotherapy plus ipilimumab. This receptor carries the CDR3 CASSLRQGNTEAFF. The DNA sequence follows: TGTGCCAGCAGTCTAAGACAGGGGAACACTGAAGCTTTCTTT.